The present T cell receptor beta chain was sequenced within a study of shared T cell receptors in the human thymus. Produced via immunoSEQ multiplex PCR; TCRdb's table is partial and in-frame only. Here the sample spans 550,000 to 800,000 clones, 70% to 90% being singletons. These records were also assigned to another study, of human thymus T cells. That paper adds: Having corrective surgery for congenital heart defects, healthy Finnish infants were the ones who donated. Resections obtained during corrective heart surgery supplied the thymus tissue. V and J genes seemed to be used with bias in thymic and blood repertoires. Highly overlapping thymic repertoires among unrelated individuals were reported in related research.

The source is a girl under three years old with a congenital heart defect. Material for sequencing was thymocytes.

The CDR3 protein is CASSWGRQGVYSGELFF. The CDR3 nucleotides read TGCGCCAGCAGCTGGGGGCGACAGGGGGTGTATTCCGGGGAGCTGTTTTTT. The chain carries TRBV5-1 and TRBJ2-2; 9 bases line up with TRBD1. Germline V gene sequence: CDR1 SGHRS, CDR2 YFSETQ. V dropped 3 bases and J dropped 6; count of bases not matched to a gene: 12. The CDR3 is made up of 17 amino acids.